Listed here are 5 T cell receptor beta chains from one sample, sequenced in a study of control samples from healthy donors and cancer patients. Sequencing was performed with immunoSEQ multiplex PCR; in TCRdb, only in-frame clones are kept and a portion is missing. This table holds approximately 220,000 clones, 90% to 95% found once. Sequencing used blood. These receptors were taken from a man in his forties or fifties in good health.

J is TRBJ1-6 and V is TRBV6-5; 12 bases fit TRBD1. The germline V gene has CDR1 MNHEY and CDR2 SVGAGI. V shed 6 bases and J 9 bases; nucleotides not matched to a gene: 6. CDR3 size: 15 residues. DNA of the CDR3: TGTGCCAGCAGACCCCCGGGACAGGGGGCTTCACCCCTCCACTTT. Residues: CASRPPGQGASPLHF.

The gene calls are TRBV5-1 and TRBJ2-4; no firm D call. The CDR3 has 11 amino acids. The V end lost 3 bases, the J end lost 9 bases, and 7 bases lay between the germline ends. The germline CDR1 and CDR2 sequences are SGHRS and YFSETQ. CDR3 coding DNA: TGCGCCAGCAGCTCTGCCGGCATTCAGTACTTC. This encodes CASSSAGIQYF.

This chain uses TRBV28 with TRBJ2-4, with D perhaps matching TRBD2 (6 bases). The CDR3 is made up of 14 amino acids. V was clipped by 7 bases and J by 5 bases, with 15 bases between them. Germline CDR1 MDHEN, CDR2 SYDVKM. The CDR3 here is CASMRWGDENIQYF. The CDR3 nucleotides are TGTGCCAGCATGAGGTGGGGGGACGAAAACATTCAGTACTTC.

The chain has TRBV7-2 and TRBJ1-1; no reliable D call. V was cut by 5 bases and J by 1 base, with 8 bases left in between. Looked up from germline, CDR1 is SGHTA and CDR2 is FQGNSA. The CDR3 consists of 13 residues. The CDR3 DNA sequence: TGTGCCAGCAGCCTGGAGAGGAACACTGAAGCTTTCTTT. As protein: CASSLERNTEAFF.

The rearrangement links TRBV11-2 to TRBJ1-4; D call uncertain. The CDR3 is 12 amino acids. CDR1 and CDR2 (germline): SGHAT, FQNNGV. Trimming removed 5 bases at V and 4 bases at J, with 5 bases between. CDR3 protein: CASSPYNEKLFF. The CDR3 DNA reads TGTGCCAGCAGCCCCTATAATGAAAAACTGTTTTTT.